This TCR beta chain is from a study of T cell responses to AZD1222 COVID-19 vaccine. Findings of the study overall: Reports indicate that nearly half of spike-specific TCRs are directed at unmutated variant regions. After two AZD1222 doses, spike-specific TCR breadth and depth rose versus day 0. Females made up more of the donors, who were largely white British, and clonal diversity may have come out too low. Vaccine-associated CD4 TCRs spanned spike, dominant at 160-218 and 743-854.

Details on this clone: What it binds is unknown.

Germline V CDR1 and CDR2: SQVTM, ANQGSEA. The CDR3 is 12 amino acids. V shed 4 bases and J shed 6 bases, with 12 bases lying between them. Sequencing used immunoSEQ multiplex PCR; TCRdb keeps in-frame clones, though not all of them. This sample has 55,000 to 70,000 clones, with around nine tenths found just once. This sequence joins TRBV29-1 and TRBJ1-2; TRBD1 might be the D (5 bases). The receptor was isolated from an adult in good health. The starting material was peripheral blood, obtained on day 0 of AZD1222 vaccination. CDR3 coding DNA: TGCAGCGTTGCAGGGAGTGCGGATGGCTACACCTTC. Protein: CSVAGSADGYTF.